The T cell receptor (beta chain) described here comes from a study of memory CD8 T cells in hepatitis C reinfection. The germline gives CDR1 SGHTS, CDR2 YDEGEE. The ends lost 0 bases at V and 6 bases at J; junction bases unmatched: 3. The CDR3 covers 15 residues. The method was immunoSEQ multiplex PCR; TCRdb's version includes in-frame clones alone and lacks a portion of them. The data hold 40,000 to 45,000 clones, with 88% observed a single time. Specified time point: peak reinfection, 3 to 8 weeks after reinfection detection. Sorted cells were sequenced directly ex vivo without any in vitro expansion.

V is TRBV5-8 and J is TRBJ2-1, with TRBD1 matching 10 bases. This TCR was recovered from a man between 18 and 29 years old with hepatitis C virus infection. Sequencing was done on a sample of naive CD8+ T cells sorted from blood. In DNA, the CDR3 is TGTGCCAGCAGCTTGGAGGACAGGGGGATCAATGAGCAGTTCTTC. It is translated as CASSLEDRGINEQFF.